Listed below are T cell receptor beta chains from one sample, sequenced in a study of tumor-infiltrating lymphocytes in localized non-small cell lung cancer. This table comes from immunoSEQ multiplex PCR, and its TCRdb copy is limited to in-frame clones, with some not included. This table has under 8,500 clones, around 73% appearing once. Specimen: lung tumor tissue. These receptors were obtained from a human donor with non-small cell lung cancer. Each CDR3 is given with its conserved first and last residue. A D gene is named only where the DNA matches it firmly. Part of the rows lack a size; the others show once, few, many or a class for expanded clones.

cdr3_aa	cdr3_nt	v_call	j_call	d_call	clone_size
CASSLILHGNTEAFF	TGTGCCAGCAGCTTAATTCTTCATGGGAACACTGAAGCTTTCTTT	TRBV7-3	TRBJ1-1	.	.
CASSLFAGTSGRDTQYF	TGTGCCAGCAGTTTATTTGCTGGGACTAGCGGGAGAGATACGCAGTATTTT	TRBV27	TRBJ2-3	TRBD2	.
CSAEGQETQYF	TGCAGTGCCGAGGGGCAAGAGACCCAGTACTTC	TRBV20-1	TRBJ2-5	.	.
CASNPLAGYGYTF	TGTGCCAGCAACCCTCTCGCGGGTTATGGCTACACCTTC	TRBV6-1	TRBJ1-2	.	.
CASSTMDEQFF	TGTGCCAGTAGTACGATGGATGAGCAGTTCTTC	TRBV19	TRBJ2-1	.	.
CASSPGLGYEQYF	TGCGCCAGCAGCCCGGGACTAGGCTACGAGCAGTACTTC	TRBV4-1	TRBJ2-7	TRBD2	.
CASIDPRRQGNEKLFF	TGTGCCAGCATTGACCCCCGGCGACAGGGGAATGAAAAACTGTTTTTT	TRBV2	TRBJ1-4	TRBD1	.
CASSLGHFTDTQYF	TGTGCCAGCAGCCTCGGCCATTTCACAGATACGCAGTATTTT	TRBV7-2	TRBJ2-3	.	.
CASSLEGGRAGDTQYF	TGCGCCAGCAGCTTGGAAGGCGGGAGGGCGGGAGATACGCAGTATTTT	TRBV5-1	TRBJ2-3	TRBD2	.
CASSYSQGDEKLFF	TGTGCCAGCAGTTACTCACAGGGGGATGAAAAACTGTTTTTT	TRBV6-5	TRBJ1-4	TRBD1	large
CASSPLPGEASYNEQFF	TGTGCCAGCTCACCTCTGCCAGGGGAGGCCTCCTACAATGAGCAGTTCTTC	TRBV18	TRBJ2-1	.	.
CASSYRVPDVNSPLHF	TGTGCCAGCAGTTACAGGGTCCCGGACGTAAATTCACCCCTCCACTTT	TRBV6-5	TRBJ1-6	.	.
CASSQWASGTGGELFF	TGTGCCAGCAGCCAGTGGGCTAGCGGGACGGGCGGGGAGCTGTTTTTT	TRBV7-2	TRBJ2-2	TRBD2	.
CASSLDPSGANTGELFF	TGCGCCAGCAGCTTGGACCCGAGCGGGGCGAACACCGGGGAGCTGTTTTTT	TRBV5-1	TRBJ2-2	TRBD2	few
CAISERDRGPNQPQHF	TGTGCCATCAGTGAGCGGGACAGGGGGCCCAATCAGCCCCAGCATTTT	TRBV10-3	TRBJ1-5	TRBD1	.
CAWELANYGYTF	TGTGCCTGGGAGTTAGCTAACTATGGCTACACCTTC	TRBV30	TRBJ1-2	.	.
CASTLGTEDYEQYF	TGTGCCAGCACATTGGGGACAGAGGACTACGAGCAGTACTTC	TRBV28	TRBJ2-7	TRBD1	.
CSVASGEVTEAFF	TGCAGCGTTGCCAGCGGGGAGGTCACTGAAGCTTTCTTT	TRBV29-1	TRBJ1-1	.	.
CAWRNRGKFTEAFF	TGTGCCTGGAGAAACAGGGGGAAGTTCACTGAAGCTTTCTTT	TRBV30	TRBJ1-1	TRBD1	few
CASSPTSRLFGNTIYF	TGTGCCAGCAGTCCTACCTCACGGCTCTTCGGAAACACCATATATTTT	TRBV25-1	TRBJ1-3	.	.
CSVGGTGGFF	TGCAGCGTTGGAGGAACGGGAGGGTTCTTC	TRBV29-1	TRBJ2-1	TRBD2	few
CASSLDEGSTGELFF	TGCGCCAGCAGCTTGGACGAAGGTAGCACCGGGGAGCTGTTTTTT	TRBV5-1	TRBJ2-2	.	.
CAWSEGQTEKLFF	TGTGCCTGGAGTGAGGGACAGACTGAAAAACTGTTTTTT	TRBV30	TRBJ1-4	TRBD1	.